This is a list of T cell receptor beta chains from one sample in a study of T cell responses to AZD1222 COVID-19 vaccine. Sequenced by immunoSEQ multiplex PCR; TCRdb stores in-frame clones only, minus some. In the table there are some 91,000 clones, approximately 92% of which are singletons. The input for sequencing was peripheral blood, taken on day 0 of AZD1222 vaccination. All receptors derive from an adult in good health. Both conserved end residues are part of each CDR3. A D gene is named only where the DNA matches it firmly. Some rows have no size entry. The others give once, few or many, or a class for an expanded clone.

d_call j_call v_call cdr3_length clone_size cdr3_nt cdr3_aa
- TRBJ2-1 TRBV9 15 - TGTGCCAGCGCCCTTTTGGATACCTCCTACAATGAGCAGTTCTTC CASALLDTSYNEQFF
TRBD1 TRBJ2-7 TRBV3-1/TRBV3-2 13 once TGTGCCAGCAGCCTCCGGGACAGGGTCGAGCAGTACTTC CASSLRDRVEQYF
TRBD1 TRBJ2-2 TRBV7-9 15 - TGTGCCAGCAGCTTGGGACAGGGAAGGGCCGGGGAGCTGTTTTTT CASSLGQGRAGELFF
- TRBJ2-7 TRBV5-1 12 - TGCGCCAGCAGCTTGAGTCGGAACGAGCAGTACTTC CASSLSRNEQYF
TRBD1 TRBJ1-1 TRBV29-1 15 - TGCAGCGTCGGATACAGGGGCTCCGTTAACACTGAAGCTTTCTTT CSVGYRGSVNTEAFF
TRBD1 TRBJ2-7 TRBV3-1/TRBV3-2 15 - TGTGCCAGCAGCCAAGCCGGGACAGCCAGATACGAGCAGTACTTC CASSQAGTARYEQYF
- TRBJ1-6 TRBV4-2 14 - TGTGCCAGCAGCCCGACAGGTTATAATTCACCCCTCCACTTT CASSPTGYNSPLHF
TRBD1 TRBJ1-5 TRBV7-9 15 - TGTGCCAGCAGCCCAGGACAGGGGGCGGATCAGCCCCAGCATTTT CASSPGQGADQPQHF
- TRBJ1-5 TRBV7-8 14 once TGTGCCAGCAGCCTAAAATTGGGTGGGCAGCCCCAGCATTTT CASSLKLGGQPQHF
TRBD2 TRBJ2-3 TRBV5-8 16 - TGTGCCAGCAGCCCCCGAGGCGGGGGGATATCAGATACGCAGTATTTT CASSPRGGGISDTQYF
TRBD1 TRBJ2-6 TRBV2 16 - TGTGCCAGCAGTCGGGGACAGAGCTCTGGGGCCAACGTCCTGACTTTC CASSRGQSSGANVLTF
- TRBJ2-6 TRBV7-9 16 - TGTGCCAGCAGCTTAGGGTTCTTCTCTGGGGCCAACGTCCTGACTTTC CASSLGFFSGANVLTF
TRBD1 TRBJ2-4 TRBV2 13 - TGTGCCAGCTCAGGGGGCCGGGGTGGCATTCAGTACTTC CASSGGRGGIQYF
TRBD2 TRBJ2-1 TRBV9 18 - TGTGCCAGCAGCGTAGGCCTCTCGGGACTAGCGGGGGACAATGAGCAGTTCTTC CASSVGLSGLAGDNEQFF
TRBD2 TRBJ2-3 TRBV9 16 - TGTGCCAGCAGCGTAGCTAGCGGGAGGGGTGTAGATACGCAGTATTTT CASSVASGRGVDTQYF
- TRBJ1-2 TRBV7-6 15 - TGTGCCAGCAGCCCCGACGTAGGGGGGGACTATGGCTACACCTTC CASSPDVGGDYGYTF
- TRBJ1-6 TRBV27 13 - TGTGCCAGCACCCTCCAAGGTGGCTCACCCCTCCACTTT CASTLQGGSPLHF
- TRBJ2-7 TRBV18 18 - TGTGCCAGCTCCCAGGAGAGGGGGCCTAGCGGATTCTCCTACGAGCAGTACTTC CASSQERGPSGFSYEQYF
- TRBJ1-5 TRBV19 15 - TGTGCCAGTTCCCCCTCCAGAACTTTCAATCAGCCCCAGCATTTT CASSPSRTFNQPQHF
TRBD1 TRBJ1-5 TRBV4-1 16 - TGCGCCAGCAGCCAAGAAGGGGACAGGGAGAATCAGCCCCAGCATTTT CASSQEGDRENQPQHF
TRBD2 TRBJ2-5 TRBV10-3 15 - TGTGCCATCAACCGCACTGCTAGCGGGGTGGGGACCCAGTACTTC CAINRTASGVGTQYF
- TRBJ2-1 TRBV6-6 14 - TGTGCCAGCACCCATCTCCATTCAGGGATTGAGCAGTTCTTC CASTHLHSGIEQFF
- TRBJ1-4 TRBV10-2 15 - TGCGCCAGCAGTCTCCAGGGGACAACTAATGAAAAACTGTTTTTT CASSLQGTTNEKLFF
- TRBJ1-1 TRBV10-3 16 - TGTGCCATCAGTGACAGGGCCCCGCAGTCCGTGACTGAAGCTTTCTTT CAISDRAPQSVTEAFF
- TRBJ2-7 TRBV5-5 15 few TGTGCCAGCAGCTTGGGTCTGAACTCAGACTACGAGCAGTACTTC CASSLGLNSDYEQYF
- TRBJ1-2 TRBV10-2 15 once TGCGCCAGCAGTGAAAGTGCAGGGGAGTTCTATGGCTACACCTTC CASSESAGEFYGYTF
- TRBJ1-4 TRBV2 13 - TGTGCCAGCAGAGGGGCTGAGGGGGAAAAACTGTTTTTT CASRGAEGEKLFF